Presented here are 17 T cell receptor beta chains from one specimen sequenced in a study of T cell changes during pregnancy in multiple sclerosis. Assay: immunoSEQ multiplex PCR; the TCRdb copy retains only in-frame clones and omits some. The sample has 20,000 to 25,000 clones, about 88% seen once. This specimen consisted of CD8+ T cells from peripheral blood mononuclear cells, obtained after pregnancy. All receptors come from a female donor with multiple sclerosis, enrolled in a pregnancy study.

The CDR3 sequence is CAKGTSGTHNEQFF. The DNA for the CDR3 is TGCGCCAAGGGGACTAGCGGGACGCACAATGAGCAGTTCTTC. The V call is TRBV10-1, the J call TRBJ2-1; TRBD2 aligns across 13 bases. The CDR3 spans 14 residues. V gave up 10 bases and J gave up 5 bases; unmatched junction bases: 5. Per the germline V gene, CDR1 is WNHNN and CDR2 is SYGVQD (reference sequence).

The chain carries TRBV28 and TRBJ2-7; 9 positions agree with TRBD1. Germline lookup yields CDR1 MDHEN and CDR2 SYDVKM. V gave up 7 bases and J gave up 5 bases; unmatched junction bases: 9. The CDR3 covers 14 residues. The CDR3 DNA follows: TGTGCCAGCATCGGGACAGGGAGAAGCCACGAGCAGTACTTC. As protein: CASIGTGRSHEQYF.

The rearrangement joins TRBV28 to TRBJ2-5; TRBD2 agrees at 8 bases. The CDR3 extends over 13 amino acids. V lost 8 bases, J lost 2 bases, and 4 bases stayed unmatched. Germline CDR1 MDHEN, CDR2 SYDVKM. CDR3 nucleotide sequence: TGTGCCAGCCACGGGGGGGCGCAAGAGACCCAGTACTTC. Translated: CASHGGAQETQYF.

This sequence joins TRBV6-4 and TRBJ1-2, with D unclear. Germline loops: CDR1 MRHNA, CDR2 SNTAGT. The CDR3 covers 15 residues. The V end was cut by 2 bases, the J end by 7 bases, with 17 bases between. In nucleotides, the CDR3 is TGTGCCAGCAGTGACGCGGATGCCCCCGTGAGTGGCTACACCTTC. Its translation is CASSDADAPVSGYTF.

V is TRBV7-9 and J is TRBJ1-1; TRBD1 matches 7 bases. After removal of 0 bases from V and 5 bases from J, the junction contained 6 bases not matched to a gene. This CDR3 contains 15 residues. Germline V gives CDR1 SEHNR, CDR2 FQNEAQ (reference sequence). The CDR3 here is CASSLAAGTVTEAFF. The CDR3 region has the DNA TGTGCCAGCAGCTTAGCCGCAGGGACAGTGACTGAAGCTTTCTTT.

The chain combines TRBV16 with TRBJ2-5; D might be TRBD2 (5 bases). This CDR3 spans 12 amino acids. CDR1 and CDR2 from the germline V gene are KGHSY and FQNENV. Trimming took off 5 bases at V and 7 bases at J, with 11 bases between the two ends. The CDR3 nucleotides are TGTGCCAGCAGCTCGGAGGCCGGGACCCAGTACTTC. It codes for CASSSEAGTQYF.

This clone was observed once. V gene TRBV7-9 combines with J gene TRBJ1-1; possibly TRBD1 for D (5 bases). Trimming pared 3 bases from V and 1 base from J, leaving 12 bases between. The CDR3 contains 15 residues. Germline CDR1 is SEHNR and CDR2 is FQNEAQ (reference sequence). The CDR3 bases are TGTGCCAGCAGCTTCCCCAGGGAAAGGAACACTGAAGCTTTCTTT. Its protein product is CASSFPRERNTEAFF. The whole variable domain, filled in from reference TRBV7-9 and TRBJ1-1, reads DTGVSQNPRHKITKRGQNVTFRCDPISEHNRLYWYRQTLGQGPEFLTYFQNEAQLEKSRLLSDRFSAERPKGSFSTLEIQRTEQGDSAMYLCASSFPRERNTEAFFGQGTRLTVV.

The genes are TRBV4-1 and TRBJ2-7, with TRBD2 identical over 10 bases. This CDR3 has 17 amino acids. The V gene end was trimmed by 1 base and the J gene end by 5 bases; junction bases not matched to a gene: 11. CDR1 is MGHRA, CDR2 YSYEKL, per germline. CDR3 DNA sequence: TGCGCCAGCAGCCAAGGTCGTAGGCTAGCGGGAGCTGACGAGCAGTACTTC. Its protein product is CASSQGRRLAGADEQYF.

The chain recombines TRBV27 with TRBJ2-5, with D possibly TRBD1 on 7 matching bases. The CDR3 sequence is 16 residues long. V dropped 1 base and J dropped 1 base, with 13 bases sitting between them. CDR1 and CDR2 from the germline V gene are MNHEY and SMNVEV (reference sequence). The DNA of the CDR3 is TGTGCCAGCAGTTTATTGAACAGGGGAGGCCAAGAGACCCAGTACTTC. This gives the protein CASSLLNRGGQETQYF.

This clone was recorded once. The chain combines TRBV19 with TRBJ2-1; 11 bases are a match to TRBD2. Per the germline V gene, CDR1 is LNHDA and CDR2 is SQIVND (reference sequence). The CDR3 spans 18 residues. V was pared by 2 bases and J by 0 bases, with 6 bases of the junction left unmatched. This CDR3 reads CASSIPGTSGLSYNEQFF. The CDR3 DNA reads TGTGCCAGTAGTATACCCGGGACTAGCGGACTCTCCTACAATGAGCAGTTCTTC.

The chain links TRBV9 to TRBJ1-4; possibly TRBD1 for D (6 bases). Trimming removed 3 bases at V and 5 bases at J, with 11 bases between. The CDR3 spans 14 residues. Per the germline V gene, CDR1 is SGDLS and CDR2 is YYNGEE. The CDR3 DNA reads TGTGCCAGCAGCGGAGGGGACAACAATGAAAAACTGTTTTTT. This codes for CASSGGDNNEKLFF.

The chain is built from TRBV7-2 and TRBJ2-1; D may be TRBD1 (6 bases). Trimming removed 2 bases from V and 4 bases from J, with 9 bases in between. The CDR3 has 14 amino acids. CDR1 and CDR2 (germline): SGHTA, FQGNSA. The DNA for the CDR3 is TGTGCCAGCAGCTTATTTGGACAGTACAATGAGCAGTTCTTC. This gives the protein CASSLFGQYNEQFF.

Here the CDR3 reads CASSLVAGEVGEQYF. CDR3 nucleotides: TGTGCCAGCAGCTTAGTTGCAGGGGAAGTGGGCGAGCAGTACTTC. V gene TRBV7-9 combines with J gene TRBJ2-7; tentatively, D is TRBD1 (6 bases). V lost 1 base and J lost 6, with 16 bases in between. CDR3 size: 15 residues. Germline V gene lookup returns CDR1 SEHNR and CDR2 FQNEAQ (reference sequence).

V gene TRBV6-5 combines with J gene TRBJ1-2, with 7 bases that match TRBD1. The CDR3 totals 13 residues. The germline CDR1 and CDR2 sequences are MNHEY and SVGAGI. With V trimmed by 5 bases and J by 6 bases, 6 bases remained unmatched. The CDR3 DNA reads as TGTGCCAGCAGTCACGACAGGGTCCATGGCTACACCTTC. Amino acids: CASSHDRVHGYTF.

The chain employs TRBV4-1 and TRBJ2-3; TRBD2 matches at 7 bases. Germline lookup yields CDR1 MGHRA and CDR2 YSYEKL. V trimming: 0 bases; J trimming: 8 bases; junction bases outside the gene matches: 8. CDR3 length equals 15 residues. The DNA of the CDR3 is TGCGCCAGCAGCCAAGATTCGGGGGAGGGGAGTACGCAGTATTTT. Residues: CASSQDSGEGSTQYF.

The CDR3 spells CASSLSGGSLYGYTF. CDR3 in DNA: TGTGCCAGCAGCTTATCCGGCGGCAGCTTATATGGCTACACCTTC. V usage is TRBV7-9 and J usage is TRBJ1-2; D not certain. CDR1 is SEHNR and CDR2 is FQNEAQ in the germline V gene (reference sequence). The CDR3 is 15 amino acids. Trimming pared 2 bases from V and 5 bases from J, leaving 15 bases between. Full variable domain (rest looked up from reference TRBV7-9 and TRBJ1-2): DTGVSQNPRHKITKRGQNVTFRCDPISEHNRLYWYRQTLGQGPEFLTYFQNEAQLEKSRLLSDRFSAERPKGSFSTLEIQRTEQGDSAMYLCASSLSGGSLYGYTFGSGTRLTVV.

This clone was counted a few times. The rearrangement links TRBV11-3 to TRBJ2-7, with a tentative D call TRBD2 (7 bases). Trimming left V 5 bases short and J 6 bases short, with 17 bases between. In germline, CDR1 is SGHNT, CDR2 YENEEA. The CDR3 contains 14 residues. The DNA of the CDR3 is TGTGCCAGCAGCCCTCCCGGGGGGCCAGGCGAGCAGTACTTC. It codes for CASSPPGGPGEQYF.